This T cell receptor (beta chain) was found in a study of T-cell reconstitution after alpha-beta-depleted transplantation in children. This sample's TCRbeta library carried unique molecular identifier barcodes. MiXCR was run by TCRdb on the PCR reads, yielding one entry per CDR3 protein. Of under 300,000 distinct CDR3 sequences in the sample, under 14% were seen once. This clonotype has ten or more counts. Germline CDR1 is DFQATT and CDR2 is SNEGSKA (reference sequence). The CDR3 runs to 14 residues. With V trimmed by 0 bases and J by 8 bases, 6 bases remained unmatched. This clonotype originated in a male patient between 2 and 10 years old who had a stem cell transplant for chronic granulomatous disease, so the T cells may come from the graft donor. Source: peripheral blood, taken 180 days after TCRalphabeta/CD19-depleted stem cell transplant. The chain has TRBV20-1 and TRBJ1-2; TRBD1 aligns across 10 bases. As DNA, the CDR3 is TGCAGTGCTAGAGAGAAAGACAGGGGGCGAGGCTACACCTTC. It translates to CSAREKDRGRGYTF.